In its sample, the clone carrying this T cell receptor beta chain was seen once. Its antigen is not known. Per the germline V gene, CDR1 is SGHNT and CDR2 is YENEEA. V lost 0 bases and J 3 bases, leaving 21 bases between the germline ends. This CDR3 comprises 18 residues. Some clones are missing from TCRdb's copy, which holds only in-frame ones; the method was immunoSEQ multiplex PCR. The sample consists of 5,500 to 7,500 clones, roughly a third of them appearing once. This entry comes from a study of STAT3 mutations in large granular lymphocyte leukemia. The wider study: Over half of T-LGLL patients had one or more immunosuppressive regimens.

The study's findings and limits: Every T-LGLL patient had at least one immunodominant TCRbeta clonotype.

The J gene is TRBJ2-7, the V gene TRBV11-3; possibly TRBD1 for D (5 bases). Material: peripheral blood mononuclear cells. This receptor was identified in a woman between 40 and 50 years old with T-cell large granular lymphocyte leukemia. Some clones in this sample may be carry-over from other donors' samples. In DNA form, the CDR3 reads TGTGCCAGCAGCTTAGAGCCCCGTGCAGGGTCCCCTGGCTACGAGCAGTACTTC. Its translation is CASSLEPRAGSPGYEQYF.